The 24 T cell receptor beta chains below were found in one sample sequenced in a study of T cell changes during pregnancy in multiple sclerosis. Sequencing used immunoSEQ multiplex PCR; TCRdb keeps in-frame clones, though not all of them. Here the sample spans more than 55,000 clones, approximately 91% being singletons. The sample here was peripheral blood, taken after pregnancy. Source of these receptors: a female donor with multiple sclerosis, enrolled in a pregnancy study.

J is TRBJ1-2 and V is TRBV7-9; the D is unclear. Trimming removed 7 bases from V and 5 bases from J, with 17 bases in between. Per germline, CDR1 SEHNR and CDR2 FQNEAQ (reference sequence). This CDR3 is 14 amino acids long. For the CDR3, the DNA is TGTGCCAGCAACCGGCTGACTCATATGTATGGCTACACCTTC. This sequence encodes CASNRLTHMYGYTF.

This CDR3 reads CASSLYPRGIAKNIQYF. Here the CDR3 DNA reads TGTGCCAGCAGCCTATACCCCCGAGGAATAGCCAAAAACATTCAGTACTTC. J is TRBJ2-4 and V is TRBV7-8; D gene ambiguous. CDR1 is SGHVS and CDR2 is FQNEAQ in the germline V gene. CDR3 length: 17 amino acids. V dropped 5 bases and J dropped 0 bases, with 17 bases sitting between them.

J is TRBJ1-4 and V is TRBV6-5; D is perhaps TRBD1 (5 bases). This CDR3 contains 15 residues. The V and J ends lost 0 bases and 3 bases respectively, with 8 bases between them. The V gene's germline CDR1 is MNHEY and CDR2 SVGAGI. Here the CDR3 DNA reads TGTGCCAGCAGTTACTCGGCAGGGTCTAATGAAAAACTGTTTTTT. This gives the protein CASSYSAGSNEKLFF.

This chain links TRBV2 with TRBJ1-1; D gene unclear. CDR1 is SNHLY and CDR2 is FYNNEI in the germline V gene. V lost 1 base, J lost 5 bases, and 8 bases lay in between. The CDR3 is made up of 13 amino acids. CDR3 protein: CASSEELLTEAFF. The CDR3 DNA is TGTGCCAGCAGTGAAGAGTTACTTACTGAAGCTTTCTTT.

This clone has only a few counts. Other nucleotide sequences from this sample produce the same CDR3. The chain recombines TRBV5-1 with TRBJ1-1; unclear D gene. The V end lost 3 bases, the J end lost 1 base, and 4 bases lay between the germline ends. The CDR3 has 12 amino acids. Germline V gene sequence: CDR1 SGHRS, CDR2 YFSETQ. The chain's CDR3 is CASSSGNTEAFF. The CDR3 DNA follows: TGCGCCAGCAGCTCAGGGAACACTGAAGCTTTCTTT.

J is TRBJ2-4 and V is TRBV5-1; no clear D gene. The CDR3 extends over 16 amino acids. Germline V lookup: CDR1 SGHRS, CDR2 YFSETQ. V lost 0 bases to trimming and J lost 7 bases, with 17 bases between them. CDR3 loop: CASSLAVVSTANIQYF. As DNA, the CDR3 is TGCGCCAGCAGCTTGGCCGTTGTAAGCACCGCCAACATTCAGTACTTC.

The chain joins TRBV19 to TRBJ2-1, with D possibly being TRBD2 (5 bases). Trimming stripped 4 bases from V and 4 bases from J, with 11 bases between. The germline gives CDR1 LNHDA, CDR2 SQIVND (reference sequence). The CDR3 totals 14 residues. Here the CDR3 reads CASSTLAWYNEQFF. The CDR3 DNA is TGTGCCAGTAGTACCCTAGCATGGTACAATGAGCAGTTCTTC. Together with reference TRBV19 and TRBJ2-1, the CDR3 gives the full variable domain: DGGITQSPKYLFRKEGQNVTLSCEQNLNHDAMYWYRQDPGQGLRLIYYSQIVNDFQKGDIAEGYSVSREKKESFPLTVTSAQKNPTAFYLCASSTLAWYNEQFFGPGTRLTVL.

The chain carries TRBV9 and TRBJ1-3; TRBD1 might be the D (5 bases). Germline-derived CDR1 and CDR2 are SGDLS and YYNGEE. V dropped 0 bases and J dropped 0 bases, with 7 bases sitting between them. The CDR3 loop spans 15 amino acids. CDR3 nucleotide sequence: TGTGCCAGCAGCGTAGGGACAAGCTCTGGAAACACCATATATTTT. Its protein product is CASSVGTSSGNTIYF.

The chain recombines TRBV7-8 with TRBJ2-1; TRBD1 agrees at 9 bases. Per the germline V gene, CDR1 is SGHVS and CDR2 is FQNEAQ. The J segment lost 9 bases and the V segment lost 7 bases, leaving 13 bases of the junction unmatched. This CDR3 has 15 residues. CDR3 in amino acids: CASTLQTGGTVEQFF. CDR3 bases: TGTGCCAGCACCCTACAGACAGGGGGGACGGTTGAGCAGTTCTTC.

The chain couples TRBV6-1 to TRBJ1-3; no definite D call. The CDR3 is 15 residues long. Trimming removed 1 base from V and 2 bases from J, with 9 bases in between. Germline V gene lookup returns CDR1 MNHNS and CDR2 SASEGT. CDR3 sequence: CASSEDPRAGNTIYF. CDR3 coding DNA: TGTGCCAGCAGTGAAGATCCGAGAGCTGGAAACACCATATATTTT.

This chain connects TRBV14 to TRBJ2-5; tentative D call: TRBD1 (5 bases). The germline gives CDR1 SGHDN, CDR2 FVKESK. The CDR3 is 13 amino acids. Trimming pared 1 base from V and 4 bases from J, leaving 7 bases between. Here the CDR3 DNA reads TGTGCCAGCAGCCAAGGGGGCGGAGAGACCCAGTACTTC. It translates to CASSQGGGETQYF.

The chain carries TRBV6-6 and TRBJ1-5; D not resolved. The length of the CDR3 is 14 residues. CDR1 and CDR2 from the germline V gene are MNHNY and SVGAGI (reference sequence). The ends were cut back, 2 bases at V and 0 bases at J, with 5 bases in the middle. CDR3 loop: CASSYHGSNQPQHF. The CDR3 DNA sequence: TGTGCCAGCAGTTACCACGGTAGCAATCAGCCCCAGCATTTT.

The rearrangement links TRBV28 to TRBJ2-3; D may be TRBD2 (6 bases). Looked up from germline, CDR1 is MDHEN and CDR2 is SYDVKM. V was shortened by 7 bases and J by 4 bases, with 18 bases between the two germline ends. The CDR3 is 15 amino acids. In DNA form, the CDR3 reads TGTGCCAGCACCCCCGCCGGGACTCCGGCAGATACGCAGTATTTT. Protein product: CASTPAGTPADTQYF.

CDR3 protein: CASSQGSTMNTEAFF. The CDR3 DNA sequence: TGCGCCAGCAGCCAAGGTTCTACGATGAACACTGAAGCTTTCTTT. This chain uses TRBV4-1 with TRBJ1-1; no clear D gene. Germline CDR1 and CDR2: MGHRA and YSYEKL. CDR3 size: 15 residues. V was cut by 1 base and J by 0 bases, with 9 bases left in between.

The chain is built from TRBV5-6 and TRBJ1-3; 9 bases align to TRBD1. Trimming cost V 3 bases and J 3 bases; bases outside gene matches: 4. Germline V gives CDR1 SGHDT, CDR2 YYEEEE. This CDR3 region has 15 residues. For the CDR3, the DNA is TGTGCCAGCAGCTCGGGACAGGGTCATGGAAACACCATATATTTT. Translated: CASSSGQGHGNTIYF.

The chain carries TRBV30 and TRBJ1-1; perhaps TRBD1 as D (6 bases). Trimming removed 4 bases at V and 1 base at J, with 16 bases between. The germline V gene has CDR1 GTSNPN and CDR2 SVGIG (reference sequence). This CDR3 spans 15 amino acids. The CDR3 reads CAWKVDSLSNTEAFF. CDR3 bases: TGTGCCTGGAAGGTGGACAGCCTATCGAACACTGAAGCTTTCTTT. The whole variable domain, remainder taken from reference TRBV30 and TRBJ1-1, is SQTIHQWPATLVQPVGSPLSLECTVEGTSNPNLYWYRQAAGRGLQLLFYSVGIGQISSEVPQNLSASRPQDRQFILSSKKLLLSDSGFYLCAWKVDSLSNTEAFFGQGTRLTVV.

This chain joins TRBV18 and TRBJ1-1; 10 nucleotides match TRBD1. V trimming: 4 bases; J trimming: 0 bases; junction bases outside the gene matches: 5. CDR1 KGHSH and CDR2 LQKENI come from the germline V gene. The CDR3 is made up of 16 amino acids. The CDR3 DNA reads as TGTGCCAGCTCACGACAGGGGGCTCTTATGAACACTGAAGCTTTCTTT. Translated, it gives CASSRQGALMNTEAFF.

The gene calls are TRBV6-5 and TRBJ1-1; maybe TRBD1 (5 bases). The CDR3 runs 12 residues. Trimming pared 5 bases from V and 6 bases from J, leaving 10 bases between. The germline CDR1 and CDR2 sequences are MNHEY and SVGAGI. CDR3 residues: CASSTQGAEAFF. CDR3 DNA: TGTGCCAGCAGTACCCAGGGTGCTGAAGCTTTCTTT.

J is TRBJ1-5 and V is TRBV5-1, with a possible D match to TRBD1 (5 bases). V lost 1 base to trimming and J lost 4 bases, with 18 bases between them. This CDR3 has 17 amino acids. Germline CDR1 is SGHRS and CDR2 is YFSETQ. CDR3 DNA: TGCGCCAGCAGCTTGTTTGGGTTGGGGGGGGATAATCAGCCCCAGCATTTT. Its protein product is CASSLFGLGGDNQPQHF. Looking up the rest from reference TRBV5-1 and TRBJ1-5 gives the full variable domain: KAGVTQTPRYLIKTRGQQVTLSCSPISGHRSVSWYQQTPGQGLQFLFEYFSETQRNKGNFPGRFSGRQFSNSRSEMNVSTLELGDSALYLCASSLFGLGGDNQPQHFGDGTRLSIL.

The rearrangement uses TRBV2 and TRBJ1-5, with 8 positions matching TRBD1. This CDR3 spans 14 amino acids. The germline V gene has CDR1 SNHLY and CDR2 FYNNEI. V was pared by 8 bases and J by 7 bases, with 10 bases of the junction left unmatched. The CDR3 sequence: CASLRDRGGQPQHF. The CDR3, as DNA: TGTGCCAGCCTCCGCGACAGGGGAGGCCAGCCCCAGCATTTT.

The chain is built from TRBV6-5 and TRBJ2-7; TRBD2 might be the D (6 bases). Deletions cut 6 bases from V and 5 bases from J, with 11 bases between. The CDR3 runs to 12 residues. Germline V gene data show CDR1 as MNHEY and CDR2 as SVGAGI. The CDR3 region is CASRTSVHEQYF. Here the CDR3 DNA reads TGTGCCAGCAGGACTAGTGTCCACGAGCAGTACTTC.

The rearrangement uses TRBV6-6 and TRBJ2-5; 8 bases line up with TRBD1. The CDR3 is made up of 13 amino acids. Per germline, CDR1 MNHNY and CDR2 SVGAGI (reference sequence). After removal of 7 bases from V and 4 bases from J, the junction contained 5 bases not matched to a gene. The CDR3 DNA reads as TGTGCCAGCACCGAGGACAGGGTAGAGACCCAGTACTTC. Its protein is CASTEDRVETQYF.

This clone occurred a few times. The chain joins TRBV5-1 to TRBJ1-3, with 7 bases fitting TRBD1. This CDR3 comprises 16 residues. The germline CDR1 and CDR2 sequences are SGHRS and YFSETQ. V dropped 4 bases and J dropped 0; count of bases not matched to a gene: 7. The CDR3 nucleotides read TGCGCCAGCAGCCCTGGACAGGCGGGCTCTGGAAACACCATATATTTT. Translating it yields CASSPGQAGSGNTIYF.

The J gene is TRBJ1-4, the V gene TRBV4-3, with 9 nucleotides matching TRBD1. Looked up from germline, CDR1 is LGHNA and CDR2 is YSLEER. The CDR3 runs 16 residues. V lost 0 bases and J lost 4; bases outside the gene matches: 3. Here the CDR3 reads CASSQDGQGYNEKLFF. CDR3 nucleotide sequence: TGCGCCAGCAGCCAAGATGGACAGGGGTATAATGAAAAACTGTTTTTT.